The sample holds a few counts of the clone carrying this TCR beta chain. Its antigen is unidentified. The V gene lost 7 bases and the J gene lost 7 bases, with 20 bases spanning the gap. Germline V gene lookup returns CDR1 LNHDA and CDR2 SQIVND (reference sequence). The CDR3 is 15 residues long. These data are taken from a study of T cell responses to AZD1222 COVID-19 vaccine. Produced via immunoSEQ multiplex PCR; TCRdb's table is partial and in-frame only. The data show about 150,000 clones, around nine tenths seen once. Findings and caveats of the study: Regions 160-218 and 743-854 dominated among vaccine-associated CD4 TCRs spanning spike. Two doses of AZD1222 preceded a rise in Spike-specific TCR breadth and depth.

The sequence derives from an adult who received the AZD1222 COVID-19 vaccine. The input for sequencing was peripheral blood, taken 28 days after the second AZD1222 dose. This chain joins TRBV19 and TRBJ1-5; D is perhaps TRBD1 (5 bases). The CDR3 region is CASMGVDGAFQPQHF. The CDR3 region has the DNA TGTGCCAGTATGGGGGTAGATGGGGCCTTCCAGCCCCAGCATTTT.